Given below is one T cell receptor (beta chain) in context. The length of the CDR3 is 16 residues. Per germline, CDR1 SGHNT and CDR2 YYREEE (reference sequence). V lost 4 bases and J lost 2; bases outside the gene matches: 8. The data originate from a study of blood T cell repertoires in COVID-19. Method: immunoSEQ multiplex PCR; TCRdb's copy keeps in-frame clones and lacks some. Of around 24,000 clones listed, roughly 88% were seen once; the top ten hold about a quarter. The sample consisted of peripheral blood. This TCR derives from a human donor with active COVID-19. The donor label of this sample is uncertain. The chain has TRBV5-4 and TRBJ2-1; 8 bases are shared with TRBD1. In DNA form, the CDR3 reads TGTGCCAGCAGCACGGGACAGGAGGCCCCCTACAATGAGCAGTTCTTC. Translating it yields CASSTGQEAPYNEQFF.